Listed below are T cell receptor beta chains from one sample, sequenced in a study of T cell responses to AZD1222 COVID-19 vaccine. Profiled with immunoSEQ multiplex PCR; TCRdb holds only in-frame clones, not every one. The sample lists roughly 120,000 clones; just over 85% were seen once. Here the sequenced sample was peripheral blood, taken on day 0 of AZD1222 vaccination. All receptors come from an adult in good health. Both conserved end residues are part of each CDR3. The order of the fields is D gene, J gene, CDR3 length, clone size, V gene, CDR3 protein, CDR3 DNA. The D gene is left open where the match is weak. Only some rows state a clone size, as once, few, many or a class for expanded clones.

D gene: TRBD1
J gene: TRBJ2-7
CDR3 length: 17
clone size: .
V gene: TRBV15
CDR3 protein: CATSRDSERGREYEQYF
CDR3 DNA: TGTGCCACCAGCAGAGATTCGGAGAGGGGGCGCGAATACGAGCAGTACTTC

D gene: .
J gene: TRBJ2-1
CDR3 length: 14
clone size: .
V gene: TRBV7-2
CDR3 protein: CASSFDPTGGEQFF
CDR3 DNA: TGTGCCAGCAGCTTTGATCCCACAGGAGGTGAGCAGTTCTTC

D gene: TRBD1
J gene: TRBJ1-5
CDR3 length: 14
clone size: .
V gene: TRBV10-3
CDR3 protein: CAISADRENQPQHF
CDR3 DNA: TGTGCCATCAGTGCTGACAGGGAAAATCAGCCCCAGCATTTT

D gene: TRBD1
J gene: TRBJ2-7
CDR3 length: 14
clone size: once
V gene: TRBV10-2
CDR3 protein: CASSEQGAYYEQYF
CDR3 DNA: TGCGCCAGCAGTGAGCAGGGGGCCTACTACGAGCAGTACTTC

D gene: TRBD1
J gene: TRBJ2-4
CDR3 length: 15
clone size: .
V gene: TRBV19
CDR3 protein: CASSALGQAKNIQYF
CDR3 DNA: TGTGCCAGTAGTGCCTTGGGACAGGCAAAAAACATTCAGTACTTC

D gene: .
J gene: TRBJ1-2
CDR3 length: 14
clone size: once
V gene: TRBV3-1/TRBV3-2
CDR3 protein: CASSLDMTNYGYTF
CDR3 DNA: TGTGCCAGCAGCCTGGACATGACTAACTATGGCTACACCTTC

D gene: TRBD1
J gene: TRBJ1-6
CDR3 length: 14
clone size: .
V gene: TRBV10-3
CDR3 protein: CAITDRANNSPLHF
CDR3 DNA: TGTGCCATCACCGACAGGGCCAATAATTCACCCCTCCACTTT

D gene: .
J gene: TRBJ1-5
CDR3 length: 15
clone size: .
V gene: TRBV6-5
CDR3 protein: CASTPPGRANQPQHF
CDR3 DNA: TGTGCCAGCACCCCGCCTGGCAGAGCAAATCAGCCCCAGCATTTT

D gene: .
J gene: TRBJ1-6
CDR3 length: 14
clone size: .
V gene: TRBV10-1
CDR3 protein: CASSESPGNSPLHF
CDR3 DNA: TGCGCCAGCAGTGAGTCTCCGGGAAATTCACCCCTCCACTTT

D gene: .
J gene: TRBJ1-2
CDR3 length: 13
clone size: .
V gene: TRBV5-1
CDR3 protein: CASTPEGLYGYTF
CDR3 DNA: TGCGCCAGCACGCCGGAGGGCCTCTATGGCTACACCTTC

D gene: TRBD1
J gene: TRBJ2-2
CDR3 length: 15
clone size: .
V gene: TRBV6-6
CDR3 protein: CASTRQGMGTGELFF
CDR3 DNA: TGTGCCAGCACCAGACAGGGGATGGGTACCGGGGAGCTGTTTTTT

D gene: TRBD1
J gene: TRBJ2-6
CDR3 length: 18
clone size: .
V gene: TRBV18
CDR3 protein: CASSPSGTVYSGANVLTF
CDR3 DNA: TGTGCCAGCTCACCATCCGGGACAGTCTACTCTGGGGCCAACGTCCTGACTTTC

D gene: .
J gene: TRBJ1-6
CDR3 length: 15
clone size: .
V gene: TRBV19
CDR3 protein: CASSSEDKGNSPLHF
CDR3 DNA: TGTGCCAGTAGTTCCGAGGACAAGGGTAATTCACCCCTCCACTTT

D gene: .
J gene: TRBJ1-6
CDR3 length: 15
clone size: .
V gene: TRBV25-1
CDR3 protein: CASSEPRGASSPLHF
CDR3 DNA: TGTGCCAGCAGTGAACCAAGGGGGGCCAGTTCACCCCTCCACTTT

D gene: .
J gene: TRBJ2-3
CDR3 length: 13
clone size: once
V gene: TRBV28
CDR3 protein: CASSLGGTDTQYF
CDR3 DNA: TGTGCCAGCAGTTTGGGTGGCACAGATACGCAGTATTTT

D gene: .
J gene: TRBJ2-5
CDR3 length: 14
clone size: .
V gene: TRBV4-1
CDR3 protein: CASSQLTVKETQYF
CDR3 DNA: TGCGCCAGCAGCCAGCTGACAGTAAAAGAGACCCAGTACTTC

D gene: .
J gene: TRBJ1-2
CDR3 length: 15
clone size: .
V gene: TRBV10-1
CDR3 protein: CASSESAFGASGYTF
CDR3 DNA: TGCGCCAGCAGTGAGTCGGCGTTTGGGGCGAGTGGCTACACCTTC

D gene: TRBD2
J gene: TRBJ2-3
CDR3 length: 13
clone size: .
V gene: TRBV6-5
CDR3 protein: CASSWTSGDTQYF
CDR3 DNA: TGTGCCAGCAGTTGGACTAGCGGGGATACGCAGTATTTT

D gene: .
J gene: TRBJ2-7
CDR3 length: 14
clone size: .
V gene: TRBV7-2
CDR3 protein: CASAPPVTYNEQYF
CDR3 DNA: TGTGCCAGCGCCCCTCCAGTCACATACAACGAGCAGTACTTC

D gene: .
J gene: TRBJ1-6
CDR3 length: 15
clone size: few
V gene: TRBV6-4
CDR3 protein: CASSPGGGLNSPLHF
CDR3 DNA: TGTGCCAGCAGTCCCGGCGGGGGTCTGAATTCACCCCTCCACTTT

D gene: TRBD1
J gene: TRBJ2-2
CDR3 length: 14
clone size: .
V gene: TRBV7-9
CDR3 protein: CATQGEPRAGELFF
CDR3 DNA: TGTGCCACCCAGGGGGAGCCCCGGGCCGGGGAGCTGTTTTTT

D gene: .
J gene: TRBJ2-5
CDR3 length: 13
clone size: .
V gene: TRBV19
CDR3 protein: CASSMRVQETQYF
CDR3 DNA: TGTGCCAGTAGTATGCGGGTACAAGAGACCCAGTACTTC

D gene: .
J gene: TRBJ1-2
CDR3 length: 16
clone size: .
V gene: TRBV11-2
CDR3 protein: CASSPIWGPTHYGYTF
CDR3 DNA: TGTGCCAGCAGCCCTATATGGGGACCGACCCATTATGGCTACACCTTC

D gene: .
J gene: TRBJ2-5
CDR3 length: 15
clone size: .
V gene: TRBV11-2
CDR3 protein: CASSFQGLSGETQYF
CDR3 DNA: TGTGCCAGCAGCTTTCAGGGGTTGAGTGGGGAGACCCAGTACTTC

D gene: TRBD1
J gene: TRBJ2-7
CDR3 length: 14
clone size: .
V gene: TRBV27
CDR3 protein: CASSIGQGAYEQYF
CDR3 DNA: TGTGCCAGCAGTATCGGACAGGGGGCTTACGAGCAGTACTTC

D gene: TRBD1
J gene: TRBJ1-4
CDR3 length: 16
clone size: .
V gene: TRBV9
CDR3 protein: CASSVAFRQGGEKLFF
CDR3 DNA: TGTGCCAGCAGCGTAGCTTTCAGACAGGGGGGTGAAAAACTGTTTTTT

D gene: TRBD1
J gene: TRBJ1-3
CDR3 length: 16
clone size: .
V gene: TRBV7-2
CDR3 protein: CASSPGQGMGGNTIYF
CDR3 DNA: TGTGCCAGCAGCCCGGGACAGGGGATGGGAGGAAACACCATATATTTT

D gene: .
J gene: TRBJ1-1
CDR3 length: 14
clone size: .
V gene: TRBV21-1
CDR3 protein: CASSNHHQNTEAFF
CDR3 DNA: TGTGCCAGCAGCAACCATCACCAGAACACTGAAGCTTTCTTT

D gene: .
J gene: TRBJ1-5
CDR3 length: 13
clone size: .
V gene: TRBV12-3/TRBV12-4
CDR3 protein: CASSLGGRQPQHF
CDR3 DNA: TGTGCCAGCAGTTTGGGGGGCCGTCAGCCCCAGCATTTT

D gene: .
J gene: TRBJ1-1
CDR3 length: 12
clone size: .
V gene: TRBV29-1
CDR3 protein: CSVVTGNAEAFF
CDR3 DNA: TGCAGCGTTGTTACGGGGAACGCTGAAGCTTTCTTT

D gene: TRBD2
J gene: TRBJ2-1
CDR3 length: 15
clone size: once
V gene: TRBV19
CDR3 protein: CASSTTLAGSNEQFF
CDR3 DNA: TGTGCCAGTAGTACCACCCTAGCGGGAAGTAATGAGCAGTTCTTC

D gene: TRBD2
J gene: TRBJ2-5
CDR3 length: 17
clone size: .
V gene: TRBV7-3
CDR3 protein: CASSLNSDGTSRETQYF
CDR3 DNA: TGTGCCAGCAGCTTAAATTCTGATGGGACTAGCAGAGAGACCCAGTACTTC